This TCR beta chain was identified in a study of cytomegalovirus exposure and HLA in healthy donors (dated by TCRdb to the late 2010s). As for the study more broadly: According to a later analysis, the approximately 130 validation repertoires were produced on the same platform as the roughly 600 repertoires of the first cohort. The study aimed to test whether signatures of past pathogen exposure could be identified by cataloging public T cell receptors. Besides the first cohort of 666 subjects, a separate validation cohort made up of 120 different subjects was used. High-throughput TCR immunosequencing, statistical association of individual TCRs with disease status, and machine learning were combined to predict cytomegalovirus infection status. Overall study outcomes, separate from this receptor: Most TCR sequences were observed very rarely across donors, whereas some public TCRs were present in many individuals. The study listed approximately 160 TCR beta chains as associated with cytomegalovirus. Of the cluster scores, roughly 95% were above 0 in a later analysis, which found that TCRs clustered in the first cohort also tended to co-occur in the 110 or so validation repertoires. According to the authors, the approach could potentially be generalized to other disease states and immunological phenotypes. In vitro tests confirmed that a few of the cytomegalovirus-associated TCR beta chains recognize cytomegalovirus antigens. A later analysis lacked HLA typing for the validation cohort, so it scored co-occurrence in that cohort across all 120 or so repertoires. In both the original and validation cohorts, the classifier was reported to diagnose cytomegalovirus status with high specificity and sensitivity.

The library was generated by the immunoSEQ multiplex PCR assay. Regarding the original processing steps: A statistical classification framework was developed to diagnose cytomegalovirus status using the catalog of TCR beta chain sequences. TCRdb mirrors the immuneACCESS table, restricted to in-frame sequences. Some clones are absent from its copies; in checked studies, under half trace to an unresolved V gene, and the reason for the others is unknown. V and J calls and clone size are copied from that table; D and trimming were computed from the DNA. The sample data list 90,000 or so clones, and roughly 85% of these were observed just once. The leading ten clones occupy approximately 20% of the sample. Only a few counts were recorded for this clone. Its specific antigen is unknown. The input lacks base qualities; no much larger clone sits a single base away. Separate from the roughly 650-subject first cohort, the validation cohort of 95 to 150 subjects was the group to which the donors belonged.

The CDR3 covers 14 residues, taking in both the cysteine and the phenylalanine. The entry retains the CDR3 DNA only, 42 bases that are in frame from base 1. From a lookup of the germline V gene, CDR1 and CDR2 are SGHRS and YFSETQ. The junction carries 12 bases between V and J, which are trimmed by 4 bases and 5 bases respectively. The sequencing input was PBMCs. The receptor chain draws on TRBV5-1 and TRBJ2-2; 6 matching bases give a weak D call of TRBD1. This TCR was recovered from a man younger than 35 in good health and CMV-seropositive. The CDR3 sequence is CASSPGAGTGELFF. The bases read TGCGCCAGCAGCCCAGGGGCGGGTACCGGGGAGCTGTTTTTT.